This entry is about one T cell receptor (beta chain). Its antigen remains unidentified. No qualities accompany the bases; no much larger clone lies one base away. A second Seattle source provided samples from volunteer blood donors who had recovered from COVID-19. The collaborating institutions used their own protocols to collect whole blood in K2EDTA tubes. For TCRbeta analysis, collaborator samples were shipped as frozen whole blood, as isolated PBMCs, or as DNA extracted from either sample type. TCRbeta CDR3 regions were amplified from genomic DNA by means of the immunoSEQ Assay, a bias-controlled multiplex PCR. Per the authors' processing: Nucleated cell counts per sample were estimated from amplification of reference gene primers within the assay. To quantify the absolute abundance of each unique TCRbeta CDR3 rearrangement, sequence reads were collapsed and filtered. Productive Simpson clonality was computed per sample as the square root of Simpson's diversity index over productive rearrangements. Entries here come from immuneACCESS through TCRdb and include only in-frame sequences with V and J called. Some clones fail to appear in such tables; in the studies checked, an unresolved V gene covers under half of the shortfall, and the cause of the remainder is unknown. The V and J calls and clone size come from that table; D and trimming were worked out from the DNA. This sample is represented by approximately 250,000 clones; approximately 87% of them were singletons. The top ten clones comprise roughly 4.5% of the sample.

Looking up the germline V gene yields CDR1 SGDLS and CDR2 YYNGEE. V and J are trimmed by 0 bases and 0 bases, and the gene matches miss 15 bases of the junction. The CDR3 holds 20 amino acids from the cysteine to the phenylalanine. Left in the record is the CDR3 DNA by itself, 60 bases read in frame from the first base. The sample is drawn from a study of blood T cell repertoires in COVID-19 (dated by TCRdb to 2018 to 2021). Notes on the research overall: Samples from collaborators originated in the United States, Italy and Spain and spanned both the acute and convalescent phases of COVID-19. The material from the prospective study consisted of cDNA or gDNA derived from T cells, B-cell-depleted T cells, or PBMCs. Deeply sampled blood TCRbeta repertoires from subjects exposed to, actively infected with, or recovered from COVID-19 were included in the dataset. The repertoires were made available in a free public database intended to serve as a resource for research on the immune response to SARS-CoV-2. Samples came from the ongoing ImmuneRACE study (first 160 participants) plus 1,254 subjects from 6 global collaborators. A de-identified subject ID, COVID-19 status, age in years and sex were almost always included in the sample metadata. HLA class I and class II types, where available, came from metadata supplied by the sample provider rather than from assay-based typing.

Paper-wide results and their limitations: The amount of clinical and demographic metadata varied by source and participant and was provided uncurated.

The source material was peripheral blood. The chain links TRBV9 with TRBJ2-1, and TRBD1 aligns with 7 junction nucleotides. The source of this sequence is a man aged 55 to 70 who had recovered from COVID-19. The CDR3 sequence is CASSVDTGTASEPSYNEQFF. The sequence in DNA is TGTGCCAGCAGCGTAGACACCGGGACAGCAAGCGAACCCTCCTACAATGAGCAGTTCTTC.